This T cell receptor beta chain came from a study of CD8+ T cells in alopecia areata. Germline loops: CDR1 SEHNR, CDR2 FQNEAQ (reference sequence). The V end lost 3 bases, the J end lost 3 bases, and 8 bases lay between the germline ends. The CDR3 consists of 13 residues. Investigators isolated RNA and reverse transcribed it into cDNA to act as the sequencing template. TCRdb keeps only in-frame clones here, not all; method: immunoSEQ multiplex PCR. The data hold about 190,000 clones, with around 60% observed a single time. The investigators collected lesional scalp punch biopsies and peripheral blood from alopecia areata patients. This clone has just a few counts. Its antigen is undetermined. General study findings and limits: Besides other cells, scalp samples also yield sequences of resident alphabeta T cells from normal skin.

Source: CD4+ T cells sorted from blood, taken at week 0. This TCR was sampled from a human donor with alopecia areata. The chain is built from TRBV7-9 and TRBJ2-5; D remains unclear. The CDR3 loop reads CASSFLYEETQYF. As DNA, the CDR3 is TGTGCCAGCAGCTTCCTGTACGAAGAGACCCAGTACTTC. Based on the CDR3 plus reference TRBV7-9 and TRBJ2-5, the full variable domain is DTGVSQNPRHKITKRGQNVTFRCDPISEHNRLYWYRQTLGQGPEFLTYFQNEAQLEKSRLLSDRFSAERPKGSFSTLEIQRTEQGDSAMYLCASSFLYEETQYFGPGTRLLVL.